The 21 T cell receptor beta chains listed next were all sequenced from one sample in a study of blood T cell repertoires in COVID-19. The repertoire was sequenced with immunoSEQ multiplex PCR; TCRdb's copy has only in-frame clones and lacks some. The sample holds over 200,000 clones, around 89% seen once. The sequencing input was peripheral blood. The receptors here all came from a woman in her forties with acute or convalescent COVID-19.

The V call is TRBV20-1, the J call TRBJ1-1; 8 bases line up with TRBD1. In germline, CDR1 is DFQATT, CDR2 SNEGSKA (reference sequence). The CDR3 spans 11 residues. V shed 5 bases, J shed 7 bases, and the junction held 3 bases outside the gene matches. The CDR3 here is CSAGGQDEAFF. For the CDR3, the DNA is TGCAGTGCTGGGGGACAGGATGAAGCTTTCTTT.

The V call is TRBV7-2, the J call TRBJ1-1; D is unclear. The CDR3 covers 16 residues. Germline values: CDR1 SGHTA, CDR2 FQGNSA. Trimming removed 4 bases from V and 0 bases from J, with 15 bases in between. CDR3 sequence: CASSSIDGLMNTEAFF. The CDR3 DNA reads TGTGCCAGCAGCTCTATCGACGGACTCATGAACACTGAAGCTTTCTTT.

This clone was seen only once. J is TRBJ1-4 and V is TRBV15, with D hard to call. With 9 bases removed from V and 3 bases from J, the gap between germline ends came to 11 bases. Germline loops: CDR1 LNHNV, CDR2 YYDKDF (reference sequence). This CDR3 has 13 residues. CDR3 sequence: CATRNSPNEKLFF. The CDR3 coding sequence is TGTGCCACTAGAAACAGTCCTAATGAAAAACTGTTTTTT.

The chain carries TRBV7-2 and TRBJ1-1, with 8 bases lining up with TRBD1. This CDR3 has 15 amino acids. The V and J ends lost 3 bases and 3 bases, in that order; junction bases with no gene match: 6. From germline, CDR1 is SGHTA and CDR2 FQGNSA. This CDR3 is CASSFQGQAYTEAFF. In nucleotides, the CDR3 is TGTGCCAGCAGCTTCCAGGGACAGGCCTACACTGAAGCTTTCTTT.

The rearrangement uses TRBV5-1 and TRBJ2-1; D is possibly TRBD1 (5 bases). The CDR3 has 14 amino acids. V lost 4 bases to trimming and J lost 7 bases, with 15 bases between them. CDR1 SGHRS and CDR2 YFSETQ come from the germline V gene. The CDR3 DNA follows: TGCGCCAGCAGCCTGGGGCACAATTTTAATGAGCAGTTCTTC. Translated, it gives CASSLGHNFNEQFF.

This chain connects TRBV20-1 to TRBJ1-1; D may be TRBD1 (6 bases). The CDR3 is 10 residues long. V gave up 6 bases and J gave up 8 bases, with 10 bases separating them. From germline, CDR1 is DFQATT and CDR2 SNEGSKA (reference sequence). DNA of the CDR3: TGCAGTGCCCGGGACATCGAAGCTTTCTTT. This codes for CSARDIEAFF.

The J gene is TRBJ1-2, the V gene TRBV7-2, with a tentative D call TRBD1 (6 bases). The V gene's germline CDR1 is SGHTA and CDR2 FQGNSA. Trimming removed 5 bases from V and 2 bases from J, with 9 bases in between. The CDR3 covers 13 residues. CDR3 amino acids: CASSRGQNYGYTF. The CDR3 DNA is TGTGCCAGCAGCCGAGGACAGAACTATGGCTACACCTTC.

The chain carries TRBV6-5 and TRBJ1-1; D perhaps matches TRBD1 (5 bases). The V end lost 6 bases, the J end lost 5 bases, and 10 bases lay between the germline ends. The CDR3 covers 12 residues. CDR1 is MNHEY, CDR2 SVGAGI, per germline. The CDR3: CASSQGGTEAFF. Written as DNA, the CDR3 is TGTGCCAGCAGCCAGGGTGGAACTGAAGCTTTCTTT.

The chain recombines TRBV5-5 with TRBJ1-2; maybe TRBD1 (5 bases). Germline CDR1 and CDR2: SGHKS and YYEKEE (reference sequence). This CDR3 is 14 amino acids long. V lost 4 bases, J lost 2 bases, and 12 bases lay in between. CDR3 amino acids: CASSPPGGNYGYTF. In DNA form, the CDR3 reads TGTGCCAGCAGCCCGCCGGGGGGAAACTATGGCTACACCTTC.

This clone was recorded only once. The J gene is TRBJ2-3, the V gene TRBV9; 10 bases align to TRBD2. Germline CDR1 reads SGDLS; CDR2 reads YYNGEE. After removal of 4 bases from V and 6 bases from J, the junction contained 11 bases not matched to a gene. The CDR3 runs 16 residues. The chain's CDR3 is CASSLSSGGAFDTQYF. CDR3 coding DNA: TGTGCCAGCAGCTTGTCGAGCGGGGGGGCCTTCGATACGCAGTATTTT.

The chain joins TRBV18 to TRBJ1-3; D not resolved. This CDR3 has 14 amino acids. V shed 4 bases and J shed 0 bases, with 7 bases lying between them. Germline values: CDR1 KGHSH, CDR2 LQKENI. CDR3 region: CASSQDFSGNTIYF. DNA of the CDR3: TGTGCCAGCTCACAGGACTTCTCTGGAAACACCATATATTTT.

The chain recombines TRBV10-2 with TRBJ1-2; TRBD1 might be the D (5 bases). This CDR3 has 14 amino acids. V lost 8 bases and J lost 7, with 20 bases in between. Germline CDR1 WSHSY, CDR2 SAAADI. CDR3 in amino acids: CASSDPAGSLGYTF. Here the CDR3 DNA reads TGCGCCAGCTCAGACCCTGCAGGGTCGCTTGGCTACACCTTC.

The chain uses TRBV2 and TRBJ1-3; no reliable D call. The CDR3 spans 15 residues. Trimming pared 10 bases from V and 0 bases from J, leaving 16 bases between. CDR1 is SNHLY, CDR2 FYNNEI, per germline. CDR3 nucleotide sequence: TGTGCCACCTGGGAGGGATGGAACTCTGGAAACACCATATATTTT. It codes for CATWEGWNSGNTIYF. The variable domain in full, completed from reference TRBV2 and TRBJ1-3, reads EPEVTQTPSHQVTQMGQEVILRCVPISNHLYFYWYRQILGQKVEFLVSFYNNEISEKSEIFDDQFSVERPDGSNFTLKIRSTKLEDSAMYFCATWEGWNSGNTIYFGEGSWLTVV.

The V and J genes are TRBV11-2 and TRBJ2-1, with 7 positions matching TRBD1. This CDR3 has 15 amino acids. Germline lookup yields CDR1 SGHAT and CDR2 FQNNGV. V lost 8 bases and J lost 3; bases outside the gene matches: 10. This CDR3 is CASGLNRGSYNEQFF. CDR3 nucleotides: TGTGCCAGCGGCCTAAACAGGGGAAGCTACAATGAGCAGTTCTTC.

The rearrangement joins TRBV9 to TRBJ1-4; the match to TRBD1 covers 11 bases. This CDR3 comprises 17 residues. The ends lost 1 base at V and 2 bases at J; junction bases unmatched: 4. Germline V CDR1 and CDR2: SGDLS, YYNGEE. The CDR3 loop reads CASSVLGQGATNEKLFF. CDR3 DNA sequence: TGTGCCAGCAGCGTATTAGGACAGGGGGCGACTAATGAAAAACTGTTTTTT.

This chain joins TRBV7-9 and TRBJ1-5, with D perhaps matching TRBD1 (6 bases). Trimming removed 2 bases at V and 0 bases at J, with 11 bases between. This CDR3 contains 16 residues. Germline V gene lookup returns CDR1 SEHNR and CDR2 FQNEAQ (reference sequence). The CDR3 loop is CASSLKAGVSNQPQHF. The CDR3 DNA reads as TGTGCCAGCAGCTTAAAGGCAGGGGTTAGCAATCAGCCCCAGCATTTT.

The chain joins TRBV12-3 or TRBV12-4 to TRBJ1-2, with a possible D match to TRBD1 (5 bases). The CDR3 length is 13 residues. Trimming removed 5 bases from V and 6 bases from J, with 13 bases in between. The CDR3 spells CASSPPGGDGYTF. The CDR3 DNA reads as TGTGCCAGCAGTCCGCCGGGGGGTGATGGCTACACCTTC.

The V and J genes are TRBV5-5 and TRBJ2-3; D not certain. Trimming took off 2 bases at V and 3 bases at J, with 7 bases between the two ends. CDR3 length: 13 residues. CDR1 and CDR2 from the germline V gene are SGHKS and YYEKEE (reference sequence). CDR3 protein: CASSFQETDTQYF. The CDR3 DNA reads as TGTGCCAGCAGCTTCCAGGAAACAGATACGCAGTATTTT.

The chain carries TRBV27 and TRBJ2-6; possible D gene TRBD2, 6 bases. V gave up 5 bases and J gave up 0 bases, with 14 bases separating them. CDR3 length equals 17 residues. CDR1 and CDR2 from the germline V gene are MNHEY and SMNVEV (reference sequence). The DNA of the CDR3 is TGTGCCAGCAGTCCACGGACGGGGGACTCTGGGGCCAACGTCCTGACTTTC. This encodes CASSPRTGDSGANVLTF.

The gene calls are TRBV3-1 (or the pseudogene TRBV3-2) and TRBJ1-2, with 8 bases fitting TRBD1. After removal of 1 base from V and 6 bases from J, the junction contained 19 bases not matched to a gene. There are 19 residues in the CDR3. Germline CDR1 LGHDT, CDR2 YNNKEL (reference sequence). The CDR3 DNA reads TGTGCCAGCAGCCAAGGGGCCCCATTAATGGCAGGGGGCAGGAATGGCTACACCTTC. It translates to CASSQGAPLMAGGRNGYTF.

The chain joins TRBV19 to TRBJ2-1, with no clear D. From germline, CDR1 is LNHDA and CDR2 SQIVND (reference sequence). The germline V and J ends were trimmed by 5 bases and 3 bases, with 5 bases remaining between them. The CDR3 loop spans 12 amino acids. The CDR3 DNA reads TGTGCCAGTAGTCCGGGCTACAATGAGCAGTTCTTC. Its protein is CASSPGYNEQFF.